These 17 T cell receptor beta chains originate from one sample sequenced in a study of T cells in Graves' hyperthyroidism and ophthalmopathy. The source material, RNA transcripts, was used to amplify TCR beta CDR3 regions. Primed by the HTBI set, a first-round RT-PCR was run on the TCR CDR3. TCRdb re-called the multiplex PCR reads with MiXCR, one entry per CDR3 protein. The sample lists 530,000 or so distinct CDR3 sequences; approximately 25% were seen once. Specimen: blood. Receptor source: a woman aged 25 to 39 with Graves' ophthalmopathy.

V is TRBV20-1 and J is TRBJ2-7; 10 bases fit TRBD2. The germline CDR1 and CDR2 sequences are DFQATT and SNEGSKA (reference sequence). V was clipped by 4 bases and J by 12 bases; unmatched bases: 12. The CDR3 runs to 13 residues. CDR3 region: CSANRAGGPWVYF. Written as DNA, the CDR3 is TGCAGTGCTAATAGAGCGGGAGGGCCTTGGGTGTACTTC.

The chain links TRBV20-1 to TRBJ2-7; perhaps TRBD2 as D (6 bases). CDR3 size: 15 residues. Per the germline V gene, CDR1 is DFQATT and CDR2 is SNEGSKA (reference sequence). The germline V and J ends were trimmed by 2 bases and 0 bases, with 14 bases remaining between them. The CDR3 spells CSARQWRESSYEQYF. The CDR3 DNA reads as TGCAGTGCTAGACAGTGGCGGGAAAGCTCCTACGAGCAGTACTTC.

This clonotype has at least ten counts. The rearrangement links TRBV20-1 to TRBJ2-5, with no clear D. The CDR3 sequence is 12 residues long. Trimming shortened V by 2 bases and J by 10 bases, and 14 bases separated the two germline ends. Germline CDR1 and CDR2: DFQATT and SNEGSKA (reference sequence). The CDR3 sequence is CSARSDVSGQYF. The CDR3 DNA sequence: TGCAGTGCTAGATCGGACGTATCGGGCCAGTACTTC.

This clonotype showed up many times. The V and J genes are TRBV20-1 and TRBJ1-5, with D unresolved. Trimming took off 4 bases at V and 3 bases at J, with 10 bases between the two ends. Germline loops: CDR1 DFQATT, CDR2 SNEGSKA (reference sequence). The CDR3 totals 13 residues. The CDR3 sequence: CSAIVVNNQPQHF. CDR3 nucleotides: TGCAGTGCTATAGTGGTGAACAATCAGCCCCAGCATTTT.

In this sample, this clonotype turned up many times. The V gene is TRBV20-1, the J gene TRBJ1-5; D is possibly TRBD1 (5 bases). Germline V gives CDR1 DFQATT, CDR2 SNEGSKA (reference sequence). V was cut by 3 bases and J by 6 bases, with 12 bases left in between. CDR3 size: 13 residues. This CDR3 reads CSASSGIGQPQHF. In DNA form, the CDR3 reads TGCAGTGCTAGTTCAGGGATAGGTCAGCCCCAGCATTTT.

Many counts were recorded for this clonotype. The chain carries TRBV5-1 and TRBJ2-2; no clear D. Trimming took off 0 bases at V and 1 base at J, with 7 bases between the two ends. CDR1 and CDR2 (germline): SGHRS, YFSETQ. The CDR3 has 15 residues. The CDR3 DNA sequence: TGCGCCAGCAGCTTGGGCCTAAAGAACACCGGGGAGCTGTTTTTT. Its protein product is CASSLGLKNTGELFF. The whole variable domain, filled in from reference TRBV5-1 and TRBJ2-2, reads KAGVTQTPRYLIKTRGQQVTLSCSPISGHRSVSWYQQTPGQGLQFLFEYFSETQRNKGNFPGRFSGRQFSNSRSEMNVSTLELGDSALYLCASSLGLKNTGELFFGEGSRLTVL.

This clonotype was seen at least ten times. V usage is TRBV10-3 and J usage is TRBJ1-2; 8 nucleotides match TRBD1. V was clipped by 6 bases and J by 6 bases; unmatched bases: 0. The CDR3 sequence is 11 residues long. Per the germline V gene, CDR1 is ENHRY and CDR2 is SYGVKD. CDR3 loop: CAIRGQDGYTF. Here the CDR3 DNA reads TGTGCCATCAGGGGACAGGATGGCTACACCTTC.

This clonotype was recorded at least ten times. The chain is built from TRBV6-5 and TRBJ1-5; D is undetermined. V shed 2 bases and J shed 9 bases, with 8 bases lying between them. From germline, CDR1 is MNHEY and CDR2 SVGAGI. The CDR3 runs to 12 residues. The CDR3 sequence is CASSYLQRPQHF. The CDR3 DNA sequence: TGTGCCAGCAGTTACCTCCAGCGGCCCCAGCATTTT.

This chain joins TRBV27 and TRBJ2-2; D might be TRBD1 (6 bases). Germline CDR1 MNHEY, CDR2 SMNVEV (reference sequence). The V and J ends lost 3 bases and 2 bases respectively, with 13 bases between them. This CDR3 region has 16 residues. DNA for the CDR3: TGTGCCAGCAGTTTGAAGGCAGGGGTCAACACCGGGGAGCTGTTTTTT. It translates to CASSLKAGVNTGELFF.

Ten or more counts support this clonotype. The genes are TRBV6-5 and TRBJ1-1; possible D gene TRBD1, 5 bases. The V end was cut by 7 bases, the J end by 0 bases, with 18 bases between. CDR1 and CDR2 from the germline V gene are MNHEY and SVGAGI. The CDR3 runs 16 residues. The CDR3 DNA reads TGTGCCAGCACTAAGGCCTCGGGGCCTATGAACACTGAAGCTTTCTTT. Translating gives CASTKASGPMNTEAFF.

The table lists this clonotype with a few counts. This sequence joins TRBV27 and TRBJ2-6; D uncertain. Germline values: CDR1 MNHEY, CDR2 SMNVEV (reference sequence). Between the trimmed V and J ends, which lost 8 bases and 6 bases, there was a span of 11 bases. The CDR3 spans 13 residues. CDR3 loop: CASASFLANVLTF. The CDR3 nucleotides are TGTGCCAGCGCTTCCTTTTTGGCCAACGTCCTGACTTTC.

This clonotype was observed a few times. The genes are TRBV7-8 and TRBJ1-6; D unresolved. In germline, CDR1 is SGHVS, CDR2 FQNEAQ. The CDR3 contains 13 residues. With 1 base removed from V and 7 bases from J, the gap between germline ends came to 5 bases. CDR3 amino acids: CASSLEENSPLHF. DNA of the CDR3: TGTGCCAGCAGCTTAGAGGAGAATTCACCCCTCCACTTT.

This clonotype was counted ten times or more. The chain recombines TRBV18 with TRBJ1-3, with D unresolved. The V and J ends lost 6 bases and 3 bases respectively, with 9 bases between them. Germline CDR1 is KGHSH and CDR2 is LQKENI. CDR3 size: 13 residues. This CDR3 is CASSTPNGNTIYF. The CDR3 DNA follows: TGTGCCAGCTCCACACCTAATGGAAACACCATATATTTT.

This clonotype has only a few counts. The chain has TRBV28 and TRBJ1-6, with D perhaps TRBD1 (6 bases). Germline CDR1 is MDHEN and CDR2 is SYDVKM. The V end lost 5 bases, the J end lost 10 bases, and 12 bases lay between the germline ends. The CDR3 is made up of 13 amino acids. Here the CDR3 DNA reads TGTGCCAGCAGTGTTACAGGGTCCTCACCCCTCCACTTT. Translated, it gives CASSVTGSSPLHF.

There are many counts of this clonotype. The chain couples TRBV25-1 to TRBJ1-1; weak D call: TRBD1 (6 bases). Trimming shortened V by 3 bases and J by 6 bases, and 17 bases separated the two germline ends. CDR3 length: 15 residues. CDR1 and CDR2 from the germline V gene are MGHDK and SYGVNS. The CDR3 loop reads CASSDDRTDPPEAFF. Written as DNA, the CDR3 is TGTGCCAGCAGTGATGACAGGACAGATCCCCCTGAAGCTTTCTTT. Complete variable domain (other parts from reference TRBV25-1 and TRBJ1-1): EADIYQTPRYLVIGTGKKITLECSQTMGHDKMYWYQQDPGMELHLIHYSYGVNSTEKGDLSSESTVSRIRTEHFPLTLESARPSHTSQYLCASSDDRTDPPEAFFGQGTRLTVV.

With respect to this clonotype: This may come from a read error, since a much larger clone is one base off. The chain joins TRBV20-1 to TRBJ2-5; 9 bases match TRBD2. Germline lookup yields CDR1 DFQATT and CDR2 SNEGSKA (reference sequence). This CDR3 region has 17 residues. The CDR3 protein is CSARDQAGGLDRETKYF. CDR3 sequence (DNA): TGCAGTGCTAGAGATCAAGCGGGGGGCCTGGATAGGGAGACCAAGTACTTC.

This clonotype was detected ten times or more. This rearrangement joins TRBV6-1 to TRBJ1-1; D call uncertain. V lost 6 bases to trimming and J lost 0 bases, with 8 bases between them. The CDR3 contains 13 residues. Per germline, CDR1 MNHNS and CDR2 SASEGT. The CDR3 region has the DNA TGTGCCAGCAGGAGATCCATGAACACTGAAGCTTTCTTT. As protein: CASRRSMNTEAFF.